This record covers a single T cell receptor beta chain. What antigen it recognizes has not been identified. No qualities accompany the bases; no much larger clone lies one base away. The trial excluded patients who had a history of autoimmune disease or were on systemic immunosuppression. Peripheral blood for TCR sequencing was collected from all dose cohorts at baseline, on cycle 4 day 1, and on cycle 7 day 1. The samples were drawn from a first-in-human, open-label, multicenter phase I dose-escalation trial of ivuxolimab. The trial enrolled adults with locally advanced or metastatic head and neck squamous cell, hepatocellular, melanoma or renal cell carcinoma. Before TCR sequencing, CD4+ T cells and CD8+ T cells were sorted from peripheral blood as separate populations. To sequence the TCRbeta CDR3 region, genomic DNA was isolated from the sorted cells. The immunoSEQ Assay was used to sequence the TCRbeta CDR3 regions. Sourced from immuneACCESS, this table was stored by TCRdb with only in-frame sequences that have V and J called. A share of the clones is absent; for the studies checked, an unresolved V gene accounts for under half, and the remainder has no known explanation. The sample yields around 60,000 clones; roughly 80% were counted once. Around 2% of the sample goes to the ten largest clones.

The data originate from a study of OX40 agonist ivuxolimab in advanced cancers. About the study as a whole: Ivuxolimab, which targeted the costimulatory receptor OX40 (CD134), was an agonistic, fully human IgG2 monoclonal antibody. Intravenous ivuxolimab was administered to patients every 2 weeks at six dose levels: 0.01, 0.1, 0.3, 1.5, 3 and 10 mg/kg. Of the approximately 50 patients in dose escalation, around 19 had hepatocellular carcinoma, approximately 15 had melanoma, 9 had renal cell carcinoma and 9 had head and neck cancer. In the dose-escalation cohort, nearly 85% of patients were male, and the mean age was approximately 60 years with a range of roughly 23 to 90. Prior anti-PD-1, anti-PD-L1 or anti-CTLA-4 therapy was permitted, and approximately 39% of dose-escalation patients had received checkpoint inhibitors. Three dose-escalation patients achieved partial responses, one with hepatocellular carcinoma and two with cutaneous melanoma. Peripheral TCRbeta sequencing was intended to test whether TCR sequence diversity was altered and clonal T-cell expansion was caused by ivuxolimab. The paper covers the monotherapy dose-escalation part of the phase I ivuxolimab trial, which included N of about 50 patients. Points the paper makes about the study in general: After ivuxolimab, more expanded clones were found on average in CD8+ T cells than in CD4+ T cells. At doses of 0.1 to 3.0 mg/kg, clonal expansion of both CD4+ and CD8+ T cells in blood was seen between baseline and week 6. Low levels of normalized T-cell clonal expansion were also shown by some nonresponding patients. In the 0.1-3.0 mg/kg groups, partial responders were among the patients with the lowest normalized peripheral clonal expansion, particularly in CD8+ T cells. The antigen specificity of the clonally expanded peripheral T cells was not determined.

The germline V gene sets CDR1 to SGDLS and CDR2 to YYNGEE. A distance of 14 bases separates the germline ends of V and J, which lose 0 bases and 2 bases respectively. Counted from cysteine to phenylalanine, this CDR3 has 16 amino acids. The kept DNA is CDR3 alone, 48 bases in frame from the first base. The material sequenced was CD4+ or CD8+ T cells sorted from blood, taken in a trial of the OX40 agonist ivuxolimab. The receptor was derived from an adult with an advanced solid tumor such as melanoma, head and neck, liver or kidney cancer. The receptor chain draws on TRBV9 and TRBJ2-5; TRBD2 could be the D gene, as 7 bases match. The CDR3 protein sequence reads: CASSVAGGRGQETQYF. The DNA is as follows: TGTGCCAGCAGCGTAGCGGGGGGCCGGGGGCAAGAGACCCAGTACTTC.